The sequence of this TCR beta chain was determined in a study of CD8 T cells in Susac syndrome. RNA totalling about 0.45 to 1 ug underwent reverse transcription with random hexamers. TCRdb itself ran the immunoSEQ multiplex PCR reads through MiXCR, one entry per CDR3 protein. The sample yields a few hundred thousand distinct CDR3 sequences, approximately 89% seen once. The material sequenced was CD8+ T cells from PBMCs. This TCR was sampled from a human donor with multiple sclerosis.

The CDR3 is CASSPIGTVTYEQYF. CDR3 nucleotide sequence: TGTGCCAGCAGCCCCATTGGGACAGTAACCTACGAGCAGTACTTC. This chain uses TRBV27 with TRBJ2-7, with 7 bases matching TRBD1. Trimming removed 6 bases from V and 2 bases from J; junction bases left unmatched: 10. CDR3 length: 15 residues. Germline CDR1 MNHEY, CDR2 SMNVEV (reference sequence).